The rows below give T cell receptor beta chains drawn from one sample of a study of cytomegalovirus exposure and HLA in healthy donors. The repertoire was sequenced with immunoSEQ multiplex PCR; TCRdb's copy has only in-frame clones and lacks some. The table records about 190,000 clones, less than 85% of them present only once. The sample comprised PBMCs. Source of these receptors: a man aged 30 to 39 in good health and CMV-seropositive. Each CDR3 is given with its conserved first and last residue. D genes are given only for firm matches. Expanded clones get a size class; other rows say once, few or many, or leave the size out.

clone_size: -
d_call: -
v_call: TRBV27
j_call: TRBJ1-2
cdr3_aa: CASTSLDRSRGYTF
cdr3_nt: TGTGCCAGCACGTCACTCGACAGGTCACGTGGCTACACCTTC

clone_size: -
d_call: TRBD2
v_call: TRBV27
j_call: TRBJ2-5
cdr3_aa: CASSAFLRGGYQETQYF
cdr3_nt: TGTGCCAGCAGTGCCTTTCTTCGCGGGGGGTACCAAGAGACCCAGTACTTC

clone_size: -
d_call: TRBD2
v_call: TRBV5-1
j_call: TRBJ2-5
cdr3_aa: CASTGGLETQYF
cdr3_nt: TGCGCCAGCACGGGGGGATTGGAGACCCAGTACTTC

clone_size: -
d_call: -
v_call: TRBV28
j_call: TRBJ1-1
cdr3_aa: CASSFRTLNTEAFF
cdr3_nt: TGTGCCAGCAGTTTTCGGACATTGAACACTGAAGCTTTCTTT

clone_size: once
d_call: TRBD1
v_call: TRBV12-5
j_call: TRBJ1-2
cdr3_aa: CASGLGGTVGYTF
cdr3_nt: TGTGCTAGTGGTTTGGGGGGGACAGTTGGCTACACCTTC

clone_size: -
d_call: -
v_call: TRBV10-3
j_call: TRBJ2-1
cdr3_aa: CAISELSSYNEQFF
cdr3_nt: TGTGCCATCAGTGAGTTGAGCTCCTACAATGAGCAGTTCTTC

clone_size: -
d_call: TRBD1
v_call: TRBV4-3
j_call: TRBJ2-7
cdr3_aa: CASSPGDREFYEQYF
cdr3_nt: TGCGCCAGCAGCCCAGGGGACAGGGAATTCTACGAGCAGTACTTC

clone_size: once
d_call: TRBD1
v_call: TRBV6-1
j_call: TRBJ1-2
cdr3_aa: CASSGLGDRARGGYGYTF
cdr3_nt: TGTGCCAGCAGTGGCCTGGGGGACAGGGCGCGTGGTGGGTATGGCTACACCTTC

clone_size: -
d_call: TRBD1
v_call: TRBV2
j_call: TRBJ1-4
cdr3_aa: CASSEGGQGNEKLFF
cdr3_nt: TGTGCCAGCAGTGAAGGGGGACAGGGGAACGAAAAACTGTTTTTT

clone_size: few
d_call: -
v_call: TRBV13
j_call: TRBJ2-7
cdr3_aa: CASSLGGRYEQYF
cdr3_nt: TGTGCCAGCAGCTTAGGAGGGAGGTACGAGCAGTACTTC

clone_size: once
d_call: -
v_call: TRBV9
j_call: TRBJ2-5
cdr3_aa: CASSSYFQETQYF
cdr3_nt: TGTGCCAGCAGCTCATACTTCCAAGAGACCCAGTACTTC

clone_size: -
d_call: -
v_call: TRBV29-1
j_call: TRBJ2-7
cdr3_aa: CSVEGQWSKWVSYEQYF
cdr3_nt: TGCAGCGTTGAAGGACAGTGGAGTAAATGGGTTTCCTACGAGCAGTACTTC

clone_size: -
d_call: -
v_call: TRBV4-2
j_call: TRBJ1-2
cdr3_aa: CASSQDHQDYGYTF
cdr3_nt: TGTGCCAGCAGCCAAGATCACCAGGACTATGGCTACACCTTC

clone_size: -
d_call: -
v_call: TRBV7-9
j_call: TRBJ1-2
cdr3_aa: CASSPTVSQRGYTF
cdr3_nt: TGTGCCAGCAGCCCCACTGTATCCCAGCGGGGCTACACCTTC

clone_size: -
d_call: -
v_call: TRBV6-1
j_call: TRBJ2-2
cdr3_aa: CASRFLGDTGELFF
cdr3_nt: TGTGCCAGCAGATTCTTAGGGGACACCGGGGAGCTGTTTTTT

clone_size: -
d_call: TRBD1
v_call: TRBV27
j_call: TRBJ2-7
cdr3_aa: CASSWGQGYEQYF
cdr3_nt: TGTGCCAGCAGTTGGGGACAGGGTTACGAGCAGTACTTC

clone_size: -
d_call: -
v_call: TRBV29-1
j_call: TRBJ1-2
cdr3_aa: CSVESGVIAYGYTF
cdr3_nt: TGCAGCGTTGAGAGCGGAGTGATAGCCTATGGCTACACCTTC

clone_size: -
d_call: TRBD2
v_call: TRBV7-2
j_call: TRBJ2-7
cdr3_aa: CASSRGGTSYEQYF
cdr3_nt: TGTGCCAGCAGCCGCGGGGGTACCTCCTACGAGCAGTACTTC

clone_size: -
d_call: TRBD1
v_call: TRBV18
j_call: TRBJ1-2
cdr3_aa: CASSPDRANYGYTF
cdr3_nt: TGTGCCAGCTCACCAGACAGGGCGAACTATGGCTACACCTTC

clone_size: -
d_call: -
v_call: TRBV6-5
j_call: TRBJ2-7
cdr3_aa: CASSYSTSGREYF
cdr3_nt: TGTGCCAGCAGTTACTCGACCAGCGGTCGTGAGTACTTC

clone_size: -
d_call: TRBD2
v_call: TRBV19
j_call: TRBJ2-2
cdr3_aa: CASSKVGLAGFDTGELFF
cdr3_nt: TGTGCCAGTAGTAAAGTAGGACTAGCGGGATTCGACACCGGGGAGCTGTTTTTT

clone_size: few
d_call: TRBD1
v_call: TRBV7-3
j_call: TRBJ1-2
cdr3_aa: CASSLDRGNYGYTF
cdr3_nt: TGTGCCAGCAGCCTTGACAGGGGAAACTATGGCTACACCTTC

clone_size: -
d_call: -
v_call: TRBV27
j_call: TRBJ1-4
cdr3_aa: CASSLTSANEKLFF
cdr3_nt: TGTGCCAGCAGTTTAACATCTGCTAATGAAAAACTGTTTTTT

clone_size: -
d_call: -
v_call: TRBV29-1
j_call: TRBJ2-1
cdr3_aa: CSVEKGAVSYNEQFF
cdr3_nt: TGCAGCGTTGAAAAGGGAGCGGTCTCCTACAATGAGCAGTTCTTC

clone_size: -
d_call: TRBD1
v_call: TRBV2
j_call: TRBJ2-7
cdr3_aa: CASSRQGGRYEQYF
cdr3_nt: TGTGCCAGCAGTCGACAGGGGGGGAGGTACGAGCAGTACTTC

clone_size: once
d_call: -
v_call: TRBV7-3
j_call: TRBJ2-2
cdr3_aa: CASSPPTPIGELFF
cdr3_nt: TGTGCCAGCAGCCCCCCCACCCCTATCGGGGAGCTGTTTTTT

clone_size: once
d_call: TRBD2
v_call: TRBV5-1
j_call: TRBJ2-7
cdr3_aa: CASRPTSGYEQYF
cdr3_nt: TGCGCCAGCAGGCCGACTAGCGGGTACGAGCAGTACTTC

clone_size: once
d_call: TRBD1
v_call: TRBV28
j_call: TRBJ2-7
cdr3_aa: CASSSPGTGGSYEQYF
cdr3_nt: TGCGCCAGCAGTTCCCCCGGGACAGGGGGTTCCTACGAGCAGTACTTC

clone_size: once
d_call: TRBD2
v_call: TRBV7-2
j_call: TRBJ2-7
cdr3_aa: CASSLDLAGGYEQYF
cdr3_nt: TGTGCCAGCAGCTTGGATCTAGCGGGAGGGTACGAGCAGTACTTC

clone_size: -
d_call: TRBD1
v_call: TRBV2
j_call: TRBJ2-3
cdr3_aa: CASSQGEISTDTQYF
cdr3_nt: TGTGCCAGCAGTCAGGGGGAGATTAGCACAGATACGCAGTATTTT

clone_size: -
d_call: TRBD1
v_call: TRBV9
j_call: TRBJ1-6
cdr3_aa: CASSRDRVNSPLHF
cdr3_nt: TGTGCCAGCAGCCGGGACAGGGTTAATTCACCCCTCCACTTT

clone_size: -
d_call: TRBD2
v_call: TRBV30
j_call: TRBJ2-3
cdr3_aa: CAWSGAGEVLTDTQYF
cdr3_nt: TGTGCCTGGAGTGGAGCGGGAGAAGTCCTAACAGATACGCAGTATTTT

clone_size: -
d_call: TRBD1
v_call: TRBV30
j_call: TRBJ2-4
cdr3_aa: CACLTPGQKNIQYF
cdr3_nt: TGTGCCTGCTTGACCCCGGGACAGAAAAACATTCAGTACTTC

clone_size: few
d_call: -
v_call: TRBV30
j_call: TRBJ2-6
cdr3_aa: CAWSVQRSVSGETAGANVLTF
cdr3_nt: TGTGCCTGGAGTGTACAGAGATCTGTTTCAGGGGAAACAGCTGGGGCCAACGTCCTGACTTTC

clone_size: -
d_call: TRBD1
v_call: TRBV29-1
j_call: TRBJ2-1
cdr3_aa: CSVDGQGGGNEQFF
cdr3_nt: TGCAGCGTTGATGGACAGGGCGGTGGGAATGAGCAGTTCTTC

clone_size: -
d_call: TRBD2
v_call: TRBV6-4
j_call: TRBJ2-4
cdr3_aa: CASSDLREGNKNIQYF
cdr3_nt: TGTGCCAGCAGTGACCTGCGGGAGGGGAACAAAAACATTCAGTACTTC

clone_size: -
d_call: -
v_call: TRBV28
j_call: TRBJ1-5
cdr3_aa: CASSLGGRGRGQPQHF
cdr3_nt: TGTGCCAGCAGTTTAGGGGGCCGAGGCAGGGGTCAGCCCCAGCATTTT

clone_size: once
d_call: -
v_call: TRBV7-9
j_call: TRBJ1-1
cdr3_aa: CASSLSAQGNTEAFF
cdr3_nt: TGTGCCAGCAGCTTATCGGCCCAGGGGAACACTGAAGCTTTCTTT

clone_size: -
d_call: TRBD1
v_call: TRBV5-4
j_call: TRBJ1-2
cdr3_aa: CASSFGTGESYGYTF
cdr3_nt: TGTGCCAGCAGCTTTGGGACAGGGGAGTCTTATGGCTACACCTTC

clone_size: -
d_call: -
v_call: TRBV7-9
j_call: TRBJ2-5
cdr3_aa: CASSLDRFEEQYF
cdr3_nt: TGTGCCAGCAGCTTGGACAGATTTGAAGAGCAGTACTTC

clone_size: -
d_call: TRBD2
v_call: TRBV5-4
j_call: TRBJ2-1
cdr3_aa: CASSYRTSGGNEQFF
cdr3_nt: TGTGCCAGCAGCTATAGGACTAGCGGGGGCAATGAGCAGTTCTTC

clone_size: few
d_call: TRBD1
v_call: TRBV7-2
j_call: TRBJ1-3
cdr3_aa: CASSSRQGAGNTIYF
cdr3_nt: TGTGCCAGCAGCTCTAGACAGGGCGCAGGAAACACCATATATTTT

clone_size: -
d_call: -
v_call: TRBV4-3
j_call: TRBJ1-1
cdr3_aa: CASSQDGGRNTEAFF
cdr3_nt: TGCGCCAGCAGCCAAGACGGGGGAAGGAACACTGAAGCTTTCTTT

clone_size: -
d_call: -
v_call: TRBV7-2
j_call: TRBJ2-3
cdr3_aa: CASSKDRYTDTQYF
cdr3_nt: TGTGCCAGCAGCAAGGACAGATACACAGATACGCAGTATTTT

clone_size: -
d_call: -
v_call: TRBV2
j_call: TRBJ1-4
cdr3_aa: CASGGALATNEKLFF
cdr3_nt: TGTGCCAGCGGGGGGGCCCTTGCAACTAATGAAAAACTGTTTTTT

clone_size: -
d_call: TRBD1
v_call: TRBV27
j_call: TRBJ1-2
cdr3_aa: CASRGQGMHGYTF
cdr3_nt: TGTGCCAGCAGGGGACAGGGTATGCATGGCTACACCTTC

clone_size: once
d_call: -
v_call: TRBV4-3
j_call: TRBJ2-1
cdr3_aa: CASSQGRSRSSYNEQFF
cdr3_nt: TGCGCCAGCAGCCAAGGGAGGAGCCGCTCGTCCTACAATGAGCAGTTCTTC

clone_size: -
d_call: -
v_call: TRBV23-1
j_call: TRBJ2-3
cdr3_aa: CASSRPGEDTQYF
cdr3_nt: TGCGCCAGCAGTCGACCGGGGGAAGATACGCAGTATTTT

clone_size: -
d_call: TRBD1
v_call: TRBV30
j_call: TRBJ1-5
cdr3_aa: CAWSGPPGGYQPQHF
cdr3_nt: TGTGCCTGGAGTGGCCCGCCAGGGGGGTATCAGCCCCAGCATTTT

clone_size: -
d_call: TRBD1
v_call: TRBV5-6
j_call: TRBJ1-6
cdr3_aa: CASSWGRQGTAALHF
cdr3_nt: TGTGCCAGCAGCTGGGGACGACAGGGAACAGCGGCCCTCCACTTT

clone_size: -
d_call: -
v_call: TRBV2
j_call: TRBJ1-5
cdr3_aa: CASSATGSRNQPQHF
cdr3_nt: TGTGCCAGCAGCGCTACAGGGAGTCGGAATCAGCCCCAGCATTTT

clone_size: once
d_call: TRBD1
v_call: TRBV4-1
j_call: TRBJ2-7
cdr3_aa: CASSQDGQGVWDEQYF
cdr3_nt: TGCGCCAGCAGCCAAGACGGGCAGGGGGTATGGGACGAGCAGTACTTC